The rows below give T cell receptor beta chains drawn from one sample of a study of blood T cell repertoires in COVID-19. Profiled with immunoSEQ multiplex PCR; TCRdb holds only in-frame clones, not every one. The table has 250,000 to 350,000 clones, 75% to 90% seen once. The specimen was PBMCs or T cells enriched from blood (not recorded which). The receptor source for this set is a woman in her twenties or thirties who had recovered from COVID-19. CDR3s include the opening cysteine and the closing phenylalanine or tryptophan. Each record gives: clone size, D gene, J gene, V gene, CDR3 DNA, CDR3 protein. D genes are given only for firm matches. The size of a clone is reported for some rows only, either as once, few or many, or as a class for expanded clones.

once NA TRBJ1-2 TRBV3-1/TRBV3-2 TGTGCCAGCAGCCTCCTAGGCGGCTACACCTTC CASSLLGGYTF
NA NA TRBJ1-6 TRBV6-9 TGTGCCAGACGACAGGCAGATAATTCACCCCTCCACTTT CARRQADNSPLHF
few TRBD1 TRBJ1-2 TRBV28 TGTGCCAGCACCCCAGGGGGCGCAAAAGTACTCCCGACCTTC CASTPGGAKVLPTF
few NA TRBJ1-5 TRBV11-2 TGTGCCAGCAGCCTGGGACTGAGCAATCAGCCCCAGCATTTT CASSLGLSNQPQHF
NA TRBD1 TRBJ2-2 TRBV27 TGTGCCAGCAGTTTTGCAGGGGGTAGTGGGCTGTTTTTT CASSFAGGSGLFF
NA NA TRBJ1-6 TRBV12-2 TGTGCAAGTCGCTCCCATAGGGCAGGGGGCGCTTTCCATAATTCACCCCTCCACTTT CASRSHRAGGAFHNSPLHF
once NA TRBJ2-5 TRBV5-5 TGTGCCAGCAGTACGCCGGGCCGGACACAAGAGACCCAGTACTTC CASSTPGRTQETQYF
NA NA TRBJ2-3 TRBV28 TGTGCCAGCAGCCTGCGTGACACAGATACGCAGTATTTT CASSLRDTDTQYF
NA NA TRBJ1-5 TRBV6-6 TGTGCCAGCAGTTACTCGAACGGGCAGCCCCAGCATTTT CASSYSNGQPQHF
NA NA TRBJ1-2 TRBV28 TGTGCCAGCAGTGCCGTTGTAGGGGGGGGCTATGGCTACACCTTC CASSAVVGGGYGYTF
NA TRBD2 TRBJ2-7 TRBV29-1 TGCAGCGTCGCACTAGCGGGATCGTCCTCCTACGAGCAGTACTTC CSVALAGSSSYEQYF
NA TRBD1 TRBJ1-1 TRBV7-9 TGTGCCAGCAGCCCCGGACAGGGGGTCACTGAAGCTTTCTTT CASSPGQGVTEAFF
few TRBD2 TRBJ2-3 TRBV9 TGTGCCAGCAGCATTTCTAGCGGCCCCACAGATACGCAGTATTTT CASSISSGPTDTQYF
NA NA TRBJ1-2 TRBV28 TGTGCAACAGGGAGGGGTTATGGCTACACCTTC CATGRGYGYTF
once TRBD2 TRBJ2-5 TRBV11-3 TGTGCCAGCAGCCCGGGGGGGACTAGCGGGGTTCAAGAGACCCAGTACTTC CASSPGGTSGVQETQYF
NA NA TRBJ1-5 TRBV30 TGTGCCTGGAGCGCTACTAATCAGCCCCAGCATTTT CAWSATNQPQHF
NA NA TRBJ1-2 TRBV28 TGTGCCAGCAGATTTCGACAGGCCCGAAACTATGGCTACACCTTC CASRFRQARNYGYTF
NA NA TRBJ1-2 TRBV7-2 TGTGCCAGCAGCTTAGATCATAACTATGGCTACACCTTC CASSLDHNYGYTF
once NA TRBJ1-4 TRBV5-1 TGCGCCAGCAGCTCCACAGGGACGACTAATGAAAAACTGTTTTTT CASSSTGTTNEKLFF
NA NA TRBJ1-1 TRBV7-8 TGTGCCAGCAGCCTCTCCCGGGTGGGCCGGGAGAACACTGAAGCTTTCTTT CASSLSRVGRENTEAFF
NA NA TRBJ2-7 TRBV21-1 TGTGCCAGCAGCCCCGAGCGAGGACAGGGGGCCTACGAGCAGTACTTC CASSPERGQGAYEQYF
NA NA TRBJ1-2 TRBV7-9 TGTGCCAGCAGCCGACAGACTGATGGCTACACCTTC CASSRQTDGYTF
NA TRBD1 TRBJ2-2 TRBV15 TGTGCCACCAGCAGAGAGCCGGCAGGGGGCGGCACCGGGGAGCTGTTTTTT CATSREPAGGGTGELFF
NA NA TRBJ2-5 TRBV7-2 TGTGCCAGCAGCTTAGACAGAAGAGAGACCCAGTACTTC CASSLDRRETQYF
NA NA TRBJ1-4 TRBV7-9 TGTGCCAGCAGCTTAGCGATCGGGGGGCTCCGGGAAAAACTGTTTTTT CASSLAIGGLREKLFF
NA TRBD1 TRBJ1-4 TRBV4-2 TGTGCCAGCAGCTCTCAGGGGGAACGTGAAAAACTGTTTTTT CASSSQGEREKLFF
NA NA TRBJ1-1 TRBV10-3 TGTGCCATCAAGACCGGGGAAACTGAAGCTTTCTTT CAIKTGETEAFF
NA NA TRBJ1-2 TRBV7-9 TGTGCCAGCAGCAGGACAGATCCTGATGGCTACACCTTC CASSRTDPDGYTF
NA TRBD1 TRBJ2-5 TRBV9 TGTGCCAGCAGCGTGGGACAGGGAGGGGGCCAAGAGACCCAGTACTTC CASSVGQGGGQETQYF
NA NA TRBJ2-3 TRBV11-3 TGTGCCAGCAGCTTGGGGGTGGGGGGACCCACAGATACGCAGTATTTT CASSLGVGGPTDTQYF
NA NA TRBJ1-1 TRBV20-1 TGCAGTGCTAGTCGGGGGTACATGAACACTGAAGCTTTCTTT CSASRGYMNTEAFF
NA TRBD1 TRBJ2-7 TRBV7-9 TGTGCCAGCAGCCCACAGGACAGGGGATCCTACGAGCAGTACTTC CASSPQDRGSYEQYF
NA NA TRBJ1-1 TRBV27 TGTGCCAGCTTCTCGGAGGCGGGACGCACTGAAGCTTTCTTT CASFSEAGRTEAFF
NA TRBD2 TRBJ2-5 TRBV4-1 TGCGCCAGCAGCCAAGAGGGGAGGGCCGGGGAGACCCAGTACTTC CASSQEGRAGETQYF
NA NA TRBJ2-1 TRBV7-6 TGTGCCAGCAGCGCGACAGGTGTGGCCTACAATGAGCAGTTCTTC CASSATGVAYNEQFF
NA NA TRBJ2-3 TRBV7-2 TGTGCCAGCAGCTCGACCGGGGGAGCCAGCACAGATACGCAGTATTTT CASSSTGGASTDTQYF
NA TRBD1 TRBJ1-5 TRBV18 TGTGCCAGCTCACGCGACAGGGCGTCGTCCCAGCATTTT CASSRDRASSQHF
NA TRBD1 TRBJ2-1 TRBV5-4 TGTGCCAGCAGCCGGACAGGGGAGGGGCTGAATGAGCAGTTCTTC CASSRTGEGLNEQFF